This T cell receptor (beta chain) was sequenced during a study of beta chain features in type 1 diabetes. Study observations and caveats: PCR, the amplification step, might favor shorter templates, equally in patients and controls. The study found moderately but significantly shorter TCRB CDR3s in all four CD4+ subsets of Type 1 diabetes patients.

To note about this clone: As yet, its antigen is unknown.

The CDR3 sequence is 17 residues long. Germline assignment: CDR1 MGHRA and CDR2 YSYEKL. V dropped 6 bases and J dropped 7; count of bases not matched to a gene: 16. CD4+ cells of the naive, central memory, regulatory and stem cell-like memory types were sorted via CD45RO/CCR7/CD25/CD127/CD95/CD27. The study reverse transcribed the entire isolated RNA, so it sequenced expressed TCRB transcripts. TCRdb's copy holds only in-frame clones and misses some; the assay was immunoSEQ multiplex PCR. The sample consists of tens of thousands of clones, around 65% of them appearing once. This TCR came from a woman between 40 and 55 years old with type 1 diabetes. What was sequenced was stem cell memory CD4+ T cells from blood. This chain uses TRBV4-1 with TRBJ2-1; 9 nucleotides match TRBD2. CDR3 region: CASRGPEGGGAGNEQFF. Here the CDR3 DNA reads TGCGCCAGCAGGGGCCCAGAAGGCGGGGGGGCTGGAAATGAGCAGTTCTTC.